This T cell receptor beta chain was identified in a study of post-analysis software for immune sequencing data. Study-level findings and limits: TRBV segments more frequent in patients than in controls numbered roughly five and included TRBV5-6, TRBV5-1 and TRBV20-1. Significantly lower normalized Chao1 diversity was found in patients with multiple sclerosis relative to controls.

This clonotype has more than one count but fewer than ten. Its antigen remains unknown. Built from TCR beta cDNA, the libraries had unique molecular identifiers in them. In TCRdb, the PCR reads were re-called with MiXCR into one record per CDR3 protein. Here the sample spans roughly 570,000 distinct CDR3 sequences, about a third being singletons. The CDR3 is 18 residues long. V lost 1 base, J lost 0 bases, and 18 bases lay in between. Looked up from germline, CDR1 is SGHDN and CDR2 is FVKESK. This receptor was identified in a girl aged 2 to 17 with multiple sclerosis. The V and J genes are TRBV14 and TRBJ2-5; possibly TRBD2 for D (6 bases). Sequences were obtained from blood. CDR3 in amino acids: CASSQAFMTRPYQETQYF. CDR3 coding DNA: TGTGCCAGCAGCCAAGCGTTCATGACTAGACCGTACCAAGAGACCCAGTACTTC.